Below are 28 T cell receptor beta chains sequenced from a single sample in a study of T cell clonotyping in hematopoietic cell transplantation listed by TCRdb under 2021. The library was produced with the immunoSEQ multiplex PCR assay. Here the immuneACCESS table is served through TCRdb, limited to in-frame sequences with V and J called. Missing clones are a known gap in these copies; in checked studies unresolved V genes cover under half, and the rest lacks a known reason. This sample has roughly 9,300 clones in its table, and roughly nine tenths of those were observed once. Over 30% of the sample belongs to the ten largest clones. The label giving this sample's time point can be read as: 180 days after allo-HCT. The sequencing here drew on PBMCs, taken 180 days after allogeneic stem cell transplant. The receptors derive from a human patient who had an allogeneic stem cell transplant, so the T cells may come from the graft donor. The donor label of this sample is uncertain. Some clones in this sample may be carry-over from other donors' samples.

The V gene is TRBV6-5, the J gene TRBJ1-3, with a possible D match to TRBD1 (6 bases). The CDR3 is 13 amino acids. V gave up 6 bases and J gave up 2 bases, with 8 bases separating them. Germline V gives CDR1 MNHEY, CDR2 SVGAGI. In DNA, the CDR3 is TGTGCCAGCAGGAGACAGGCTGGAAACACCATATATTTT. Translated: CASRRQAGNTIYF.

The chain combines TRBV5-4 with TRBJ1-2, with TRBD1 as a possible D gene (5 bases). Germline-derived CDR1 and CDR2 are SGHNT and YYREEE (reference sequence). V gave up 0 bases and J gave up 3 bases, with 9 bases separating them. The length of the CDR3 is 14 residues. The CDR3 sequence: CASSLGGSDYGYTF. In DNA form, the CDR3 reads TGTGCCAGCAGCTTGGGGGGGAGCGACTATGGCTACACCTTC.

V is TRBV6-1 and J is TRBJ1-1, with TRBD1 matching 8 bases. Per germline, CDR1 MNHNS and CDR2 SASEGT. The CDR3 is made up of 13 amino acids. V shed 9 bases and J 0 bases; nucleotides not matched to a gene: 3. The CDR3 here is CASQTGVNTEAFF. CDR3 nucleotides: TGTGCCAGTCAGACAGGGGTGAACACTGAAGCTTTCTTT.

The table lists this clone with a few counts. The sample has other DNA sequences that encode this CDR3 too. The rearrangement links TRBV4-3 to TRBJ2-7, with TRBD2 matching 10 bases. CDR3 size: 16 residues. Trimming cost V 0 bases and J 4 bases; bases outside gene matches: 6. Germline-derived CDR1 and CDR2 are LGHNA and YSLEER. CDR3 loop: CASSQDRASGGYEQYF. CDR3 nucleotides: TGCGCCAGCAGCCAAGATAGGGCTAGCGGGGGTTACGAGCAGTACTTC.

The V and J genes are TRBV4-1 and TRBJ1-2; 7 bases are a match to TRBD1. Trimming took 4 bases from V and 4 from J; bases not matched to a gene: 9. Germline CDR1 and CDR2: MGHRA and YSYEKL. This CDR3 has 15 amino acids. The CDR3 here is CASSPYAGGSYGYTF. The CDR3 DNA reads TGCGCCAGCAGCCCATACGCAGGGGGAAGCTATGGCTACACCTTC.

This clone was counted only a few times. The CDR3, as DNA: TGTGCCAGCAGCGCCCGACAGGGAGAGAACACTGAAGCTTTCTTT. Protein sequence: CASSARQGENTEAFF. This chain uses TRBV7-2 with TRBJ1-1; 7 bases map to TRBD1. In germline, CDR1 is SGHTA, CDR2 FQGNSA. The CDR3 totals 15 residues. V shed 5 bases, J shed 1 base, and the junction held 7 bases outside the gene matches.

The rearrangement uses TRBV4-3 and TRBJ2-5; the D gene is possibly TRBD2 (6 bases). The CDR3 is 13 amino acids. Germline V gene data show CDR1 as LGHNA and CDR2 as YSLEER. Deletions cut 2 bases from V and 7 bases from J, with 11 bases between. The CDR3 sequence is CASSQHMGGTQYF. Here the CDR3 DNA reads TGCGCCAGCAGCCAACACATGGGGGGGACCCAGTACTTC.

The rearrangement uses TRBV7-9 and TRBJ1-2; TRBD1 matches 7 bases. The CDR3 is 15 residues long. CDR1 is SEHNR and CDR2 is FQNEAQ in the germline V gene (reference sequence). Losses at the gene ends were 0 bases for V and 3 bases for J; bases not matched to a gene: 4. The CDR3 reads CASSLAGDSYYGYTF. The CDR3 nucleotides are TGTGCCAGCAGCTTAGCCGGGGACAGCTACTATGGCTACACCTTC.

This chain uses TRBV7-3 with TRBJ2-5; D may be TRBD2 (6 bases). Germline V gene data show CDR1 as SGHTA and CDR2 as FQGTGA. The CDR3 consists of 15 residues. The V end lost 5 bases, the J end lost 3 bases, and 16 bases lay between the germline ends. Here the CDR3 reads CASSPSSSGEETQYF. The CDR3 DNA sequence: TGTGCCAGCAGCCCTTCTAGCTCGGGAGAAGAGACCCAGTACTTC.

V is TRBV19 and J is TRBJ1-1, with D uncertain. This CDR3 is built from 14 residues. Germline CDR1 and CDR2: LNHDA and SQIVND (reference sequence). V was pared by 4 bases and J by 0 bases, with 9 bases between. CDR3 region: CASSTWGLNTEAFF. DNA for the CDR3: TGTGCCAGTAGTACCTGGGGATTGAACACTGAAGCTTTCTTT.

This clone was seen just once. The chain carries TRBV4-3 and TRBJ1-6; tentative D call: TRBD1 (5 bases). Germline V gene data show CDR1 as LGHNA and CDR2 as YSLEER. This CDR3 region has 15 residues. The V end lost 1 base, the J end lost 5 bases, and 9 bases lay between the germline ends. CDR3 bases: TGCGCCAGCAGCCAAGCGAGACAGAATAATTCACCCCTCCACTTT. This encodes CASSQARQNNSPLHF.

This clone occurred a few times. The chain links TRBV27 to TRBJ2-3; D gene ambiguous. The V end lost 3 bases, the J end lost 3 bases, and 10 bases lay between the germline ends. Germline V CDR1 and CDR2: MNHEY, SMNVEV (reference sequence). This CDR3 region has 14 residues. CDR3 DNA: TGTGCCAGCAGTTTGGCCAGGCAGACAGATACGCAGTATTTT. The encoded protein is CASSLARQTDTQYF.

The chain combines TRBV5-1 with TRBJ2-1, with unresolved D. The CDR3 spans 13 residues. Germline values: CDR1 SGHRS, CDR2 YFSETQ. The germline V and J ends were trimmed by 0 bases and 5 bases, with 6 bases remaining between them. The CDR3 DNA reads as TGCGCCAGCAGCTTGGCCCCTAACAATGAGCAGTTCTTC. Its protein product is CASSLAPNNEQFF.

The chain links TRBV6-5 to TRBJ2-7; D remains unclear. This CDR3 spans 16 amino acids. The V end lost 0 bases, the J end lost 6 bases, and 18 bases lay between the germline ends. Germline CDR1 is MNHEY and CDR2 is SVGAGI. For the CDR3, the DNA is TGTGCCAGCAGTTACTCGATGTTAATGAGACCCATCGAGCAGTACTTC. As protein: CASSYSMLMRPIEQYF.

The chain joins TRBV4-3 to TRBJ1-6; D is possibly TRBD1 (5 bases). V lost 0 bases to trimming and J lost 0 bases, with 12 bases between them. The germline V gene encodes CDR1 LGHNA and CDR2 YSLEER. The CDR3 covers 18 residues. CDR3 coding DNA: TGCGCCAGCAGCCAAGATCTCCCACAGGACTCCTATAATTCACCCCTCCACTTT. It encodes CASSQDLPQDSYNSPLHF.

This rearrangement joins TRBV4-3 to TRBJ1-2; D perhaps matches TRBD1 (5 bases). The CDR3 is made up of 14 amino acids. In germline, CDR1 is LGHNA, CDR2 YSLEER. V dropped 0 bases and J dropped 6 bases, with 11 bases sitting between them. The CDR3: CASSQERGAHGYTF. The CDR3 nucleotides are TGCGCCAGCAGCCAAGAGAGAGGGGCTCATGGCTACACCTTC.

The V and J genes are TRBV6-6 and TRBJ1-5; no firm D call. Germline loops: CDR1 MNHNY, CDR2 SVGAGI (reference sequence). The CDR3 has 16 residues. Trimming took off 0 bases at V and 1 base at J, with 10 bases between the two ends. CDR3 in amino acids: CASSYSTPGSNQPQHF. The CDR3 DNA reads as TGTGCCAGCAGTTACTCTACACCCGGGAGCAATCAGCCCCAGCATTTT.

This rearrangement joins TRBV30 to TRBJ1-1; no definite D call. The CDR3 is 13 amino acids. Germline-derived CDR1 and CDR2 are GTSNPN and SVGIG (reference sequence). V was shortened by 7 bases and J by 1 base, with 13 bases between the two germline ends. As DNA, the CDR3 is TGTGCCTCCCGAGTGGGTACGAACACTGAAGCTTTCTTT. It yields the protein CASRVGTNTEAFF. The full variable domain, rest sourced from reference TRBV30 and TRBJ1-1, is SQTIHQWPATLVQPVGSPLSLECTVEGTSNPNLYWYRQAAGRGLQLLFYSVGIGQISSEVPQNLSASRPQDRQFILSSKKLLLSDSGFYLCASRVGTNTEAFFGQGTRLTVV.

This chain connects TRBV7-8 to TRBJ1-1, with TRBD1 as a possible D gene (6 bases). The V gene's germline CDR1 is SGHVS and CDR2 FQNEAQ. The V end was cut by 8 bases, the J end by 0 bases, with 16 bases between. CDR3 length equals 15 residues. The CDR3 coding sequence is TGTGCCAGCGTTGCGGGGGCTGGATTGAACACTGAAGCTTTCTTT. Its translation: CASVAGAGLNTEAFF.

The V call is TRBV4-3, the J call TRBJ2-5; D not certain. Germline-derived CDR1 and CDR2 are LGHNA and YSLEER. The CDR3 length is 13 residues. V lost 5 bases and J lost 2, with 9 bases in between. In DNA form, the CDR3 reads TGCGCCAGCAGCTATAATGTTCAAGAGACCCAGTACTTC. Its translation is CASSYNVQETQYF.

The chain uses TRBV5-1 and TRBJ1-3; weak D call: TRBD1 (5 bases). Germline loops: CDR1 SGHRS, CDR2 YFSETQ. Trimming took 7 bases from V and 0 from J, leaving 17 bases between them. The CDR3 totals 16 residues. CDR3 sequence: CASRNYDSNSGNTIYF. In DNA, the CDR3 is TGCGCCAGCCGCAACTACGACAGCAACTCTGGAAACACCATATATTTT.

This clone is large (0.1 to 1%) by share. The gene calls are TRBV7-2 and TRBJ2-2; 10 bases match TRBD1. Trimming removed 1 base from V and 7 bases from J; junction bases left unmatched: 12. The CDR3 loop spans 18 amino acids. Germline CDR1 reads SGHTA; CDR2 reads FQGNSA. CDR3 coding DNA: TGTGCCAGCAGCTTAGTACCAACCCGGGACAGGGGTAACGGGGAGCTGTTTTTT. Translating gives CASSLVPTRDRGNGELFF.

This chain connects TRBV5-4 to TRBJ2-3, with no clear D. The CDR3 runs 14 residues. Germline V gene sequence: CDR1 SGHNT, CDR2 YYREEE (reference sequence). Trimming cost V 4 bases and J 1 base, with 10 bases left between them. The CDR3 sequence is CASSARTRTDTQYF. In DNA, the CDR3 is TGTGCCAGCAGCGCTAGGACCCGCACAGATACGCAGTATTTT.

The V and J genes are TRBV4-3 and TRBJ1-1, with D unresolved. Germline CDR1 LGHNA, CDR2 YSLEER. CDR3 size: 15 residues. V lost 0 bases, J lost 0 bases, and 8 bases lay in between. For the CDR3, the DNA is TGCGCCAGCAGCCAAGATCCGGCGGTGAACACTGAAGCTTTCTTT. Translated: CASSQDPAVNTEAFF.

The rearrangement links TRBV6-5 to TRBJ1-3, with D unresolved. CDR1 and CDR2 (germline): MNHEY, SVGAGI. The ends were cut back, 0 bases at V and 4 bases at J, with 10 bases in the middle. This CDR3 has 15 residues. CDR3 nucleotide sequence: TGTGCCAGCAGTTACTCGAAAGGGTCCGGAAACACCATATATTTT. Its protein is CASSYSKGSGNTIYF.

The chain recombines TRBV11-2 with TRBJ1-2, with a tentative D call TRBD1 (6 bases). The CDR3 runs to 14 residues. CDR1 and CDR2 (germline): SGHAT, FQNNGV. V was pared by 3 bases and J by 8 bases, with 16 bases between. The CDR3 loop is CASSLATGGPGYTF. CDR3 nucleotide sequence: TGTGCCAGCAGCTTGGCAACGGGGGGCCCGGGCTACACCTTC. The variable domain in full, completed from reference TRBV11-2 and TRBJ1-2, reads EAGVAQSPRYKIIEKRQSVAFWCNPISGHATLYWYQQILGQGPKLLIQFQNNGVVDDSQLPKDRFSAERLKGVDSTLKIQPAKLEDSAVYLCASSLATGGPGYTFGSGTRLTVV.

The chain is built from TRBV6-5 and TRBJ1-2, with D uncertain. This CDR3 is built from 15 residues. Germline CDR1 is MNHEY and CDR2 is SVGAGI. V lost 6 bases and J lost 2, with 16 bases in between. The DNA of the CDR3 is TGTGCCAGCAGCCGTGACGTGTTCATGAACTATGGCTACACCTTC. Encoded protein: CASSRDVFMNYGYTF.

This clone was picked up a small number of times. CDR3 region: CASSQNRDAHEAFF. CDR3 nucleotides: TGTGCCAGCAGCCAGAACCGGGACGCGCATGAAGCTTTCTTT. The chain links TRBV7-2 to TRBJ1-1, with a weak D call TRBD1 (5 bases). V lost 5 bases, J lost 7 bases, and 17 bases lay in between. This CDR3 spans 14 amino acids. Germline CDR1 SGHTA, CDR2 FQGNSA.